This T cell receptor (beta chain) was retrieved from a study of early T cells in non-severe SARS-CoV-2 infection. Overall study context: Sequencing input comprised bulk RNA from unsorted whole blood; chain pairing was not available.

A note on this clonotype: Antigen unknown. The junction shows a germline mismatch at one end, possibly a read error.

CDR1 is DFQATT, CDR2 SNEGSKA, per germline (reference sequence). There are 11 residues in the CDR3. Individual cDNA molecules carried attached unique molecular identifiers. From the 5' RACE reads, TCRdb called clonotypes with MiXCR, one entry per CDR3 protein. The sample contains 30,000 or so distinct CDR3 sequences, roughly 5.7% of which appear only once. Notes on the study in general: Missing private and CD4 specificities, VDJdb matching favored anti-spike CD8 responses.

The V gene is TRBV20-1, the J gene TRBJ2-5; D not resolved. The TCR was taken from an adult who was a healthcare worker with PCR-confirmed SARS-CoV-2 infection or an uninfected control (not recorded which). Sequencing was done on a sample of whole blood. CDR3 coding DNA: TGCAGTGCTAGAGATAAGGCGACCCAATACTTC. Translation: CSARDKATQYF.